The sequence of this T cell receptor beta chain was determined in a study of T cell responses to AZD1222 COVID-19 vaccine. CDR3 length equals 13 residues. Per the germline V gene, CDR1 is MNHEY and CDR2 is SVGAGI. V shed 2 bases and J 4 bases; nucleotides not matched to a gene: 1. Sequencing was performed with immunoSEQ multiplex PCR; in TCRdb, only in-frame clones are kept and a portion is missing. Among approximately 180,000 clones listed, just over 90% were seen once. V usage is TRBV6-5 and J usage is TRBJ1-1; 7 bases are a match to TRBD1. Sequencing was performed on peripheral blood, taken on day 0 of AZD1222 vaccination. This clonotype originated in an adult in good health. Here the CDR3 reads CASSYRTGTEAFF. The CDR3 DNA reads TGTGCCAGCAGTTACCGGACAGGCACTGAAGCTTTCTTT.